What follows are 6 T cell receptor beta chains derived from one specimen sequenced in a study of early T cells in non-severe SARS-CoV-2 infection. TCRdb itself ran the 5' RACE reads through MiXCR, one entry per CDR3 protein. The sample gives 80,000 to 95,000 distinct CDR3 sequences, roughly 15% of which show up once; 5.1% is in the top ten. Sequenced material: whole blood, taken at baseline. The receptors derive from an adult who was a healthcare worker with PCR-confirmed SARS-CoV-2 infection or an uninfected control (not recorded which).

This clonotype has a handful of counts. V gene TRBV4-1 combines with J gene TRBJ1-1; D not certain. Germline V CDR1 and CDR2: MGHRA, YSYEKL. The V end lost 3 bases, the J end lost 1 base, and 3 bases lay between the germline ends. The CDR3 has 12 residues. This chain's CDR3 is CASSHQNTEAFF. The CDR3 DNA reads as TGCGCCAGCAGCCACCAGAACACTGAAGCTTTCTTT.

This sequence joins TRBV28 and TRBJ2-7; weak D call: TRBD2 (5 bases). The germline gives CDR1 MDHEN, CDR2 SYDVKM. Trimming stripped 1 base from V and 3 bases from J, with 13 bases between. CDR3 size: 15 residues. The CDR3 bases are TGTGCCAGCAGTTTATCGGGTAGCGCTTACTACGAGCAGTACTTC. Protein sequence: CASSLSGSAYYEQYF.

The rearrangement joins TRBV7-8 to TRBJ2-7; possibly TRBD2 for D (6 bases). This CDR3 is 15 amino acids long. Trimming took 3 bases from V and 5 from J, leaving 17 bases between them. Germline CDR1 reads SGHVS; CDR2 reads FQNEAQ. The CDR3: CASSFNLGGSHEQYF. The CDR3, as DNA: TGTGCCAGCAGCTTCAACCTGGGAGGATCCCACGAGCAGTACTTC.

This clonotype has only a few counts. The J gene is TRBJ1-2, the V gene TRBV7-9; no definite D call. The length of the CDR3 is 12 residues. The germline CDR1 and CDR2 sequences are SEHNR and FQNEAQ (reference sequence). This chain's CDR3 is CAVGGPGYGYTF. In DNA form, the CDR3 reads TGTGCGGTGGGTGGTCCAGGCTATGGCTACACCTTC.

The chain joins TRBV3-1 to TRBJ2-1; perhaps TRBD1 as D (5 bases). V dropped 1 base and J dropped 9 bases, with 7 bases sitting between them. The CDR3 extends over 12 amino acids. From germline, CDR1 is LGHDT and CDR2 YNNKEL (reference sequence). CDR3 amino acids: CASSQVQGEQFF. In DNA, the CDR3 is TGTGCCAGCAGCCAAGTTCAGGGTGAGCAGTTCTTC.

The gene calls are TRBV20-1 and TRBJ2-3; 14 nucleotides match TRBD2. V lost 6 bases, J lost 1 base, and 15 bases stayed unmatched. CDR1 and CDR2 (germline): DFQATT, SNEGSKA (reference sequence). The CDR3 contains 19 residues. The CDR3: CSATATGTSGSGGTDTQYF. CDR3 in DNA: TGCAGTGCGACAGCGACAGGGACTAGCGGGAGTGGTGGCACAGATACGCAGTATTTT.